The clone carrying this TCR beta chain was observed a handful of times. From the RT-PCR reads, TCRdb called clonotypes with MiXCR, one entry per CDR3 protein. The data contain about 680,000 distinct CDR3 sequences, around 14% of them singletons. The germline V gene has CDR1 LNHNV and CDR2 YYDKDF (reference sequence). V lost 5 bases and J lost 7, with 17 bases in between. The length of the CDR3 is 14 residues. This clonotype originated in a female donor in good health, serving as a healthy control. Source material: memory CD4+ T cells from blood. V usage is TRBV15 and J usage is TRBJ1-2; the D gene is possibly TRBD1 (6 bases). The CDR3 coding sequence is TGTGCCACCAGCGGCAGGCGACAGGCGATTGGCTACACCTTC. Translated, it gives CATSGRRQAIGYTF.